Listed here are 12 T cell receptor beta chains from one sample, sequenced in a study of blood T cells in healthy people across ages. A sample-barcoded 5' primer and a J-beta primer mix were used in a second PCR of about 6 to 12 cycles. MiXCR was run by TCRdb on the 5' RACE reads, yielding one entry per CDR3 protein. Of hundreds of thousands of distinct CDR3 sequences listed, under 30% were seen once; the top ten hold around 10%. These data were also reused for a study on T cells of mothers and their children.

What was sequenced was blood. All receptors come from a boy aged 5-17 years in good health.

This clonotype was detected a few times. A read error may account for a junction end that differs from germline. This chain uses TRBV7-2 with TRBJ1-5; 7 bases are shared with TRBD1. CDR3 length equals 15 residues. Germline V gives CDR1 SGHTA, CDR2 FQGNSA. In nucleotides, the CDR3 is TGTGCCAGCAGCTTTACCCGGGACAGCAGTCAGCCCCAGCATTTT. It yields the protein CASSFTRDSSQPQHF.

The gene calls are TRBV9 and TRBJ2-4, with a weak D call TRBD2 (7 bases). Trimming took 4 bases from V and 2 from J, leaving 16 bases between them. Germline CDR1 SGDLS, CDR2 YYNGEE. The CDR3 consists of 16 residues. CDR3 protein: CASSPGEGHPKNIQYF. CDR3 nucleotide sequence: TGTGCCAGCAGCCCGGGGGAGGGACACCCCAAAAACATTCAGTACTTC.

There are a few counts of this clonotype. The J gene is TRBJ1-4, the V gene TRBV6-5; 7 bases align to TRBD1. This CDR3 is 14 amino acids long. J gave up 8 bases and V 5 bases, and 8 bases lay outside the gene matches. Germline V gene data show CDR1 as MNHEY and CDR2 as SVGAGI. This chain's CDR3 is CASSSSTGREKLFF. The CDR3 region has the DNA TGTGCCAGCAGTAGTTCGACAGGGAGGGAAAAACTGTTTTTT.

V usage is TRBV28 and J usage is TRBJ2-5, with D perhaps TRBD1 (6 bases). The CDR3 loop spans 13 amino acids. V was clipped by 5 bases and J by 5 bases, with 12 bases between them. Germline assignment: CDR1 MDHEN and CDR2 SYDVKM. The CDR3 reads CASSQGKGETQYF. DNA for the CDR3: TGTGCCAGCAGTCAGGGGAAAGGGGAGACCCAGTACTTC.

This clonotype was detected only a few times. CDR3 in amino acids: CASSPFRSEAFF. The CDR3 nucleotides read TGTGCCAGCAGCCCCTTTCGGTCTGAAGCTTTCTTT. V and J are TRBV12-3 or TRBV12-4 and TRBJ1-1, with D uncertain. Trimming removed 6 bases from V and 6 bases from J, with 11 bases in between. The CDR3 loop spans 12 amino acids.

This clonotype was counted a few times. This chain links TRBV6-2 or TRBV6-3 with TRBJ1-4; 7 positions match TRBD1. Germline trimming cut 2 bases from V and 0 bases from J; bases unmatched to any gene: 21. The CDR3 extends over 22 amino acids. Germline V gives CDR1 MNHEY, CDR2 SVGEGT. Here the CDR3 DNA reads TGTGCCAGCAGTTACGACGGGCGAGTGAGGGGGCGACCCGTTGCAACTAATGAAAAACTGTTTTTT. Encoded protein: CASSYDGRVRGRPVATNEKLFF.

This clonotype was recorded a few times. The rearrangement uses TRBV3-1 and TRBJ2-5; D not resolved. The germline V gene encodes CDR1 LGHDT and CDR2 YNNKEL (reference sequence). V was trimmed by 0 bases and J by 7 bases, leaving 15 bases between them. The CDR3 spans 15 residues. CDR3 region: CASSQDQPWRTTQYF. In nucleotides, the CDR3 is TGTGCCAGCAGCCAAGACCAACCGTGGCGGACGACCCAGTACTTC.

The chain joins TRBV4-3 to TRBJ2-7; D perhaps matches TRBD2 (5 bases). Deletions cut 0 bases from V and 0 bases from J, with 9 bases between. Per the germline V gene, CDR1 is LGHNA and CDR2 is YSLEER. The CDR3 has 15 residues. The CDR3 DNA is TGCGCCAGCAGCCAAGACTGGACTCCCTCCTACGAGCAGTACTTC. Protein sequence: CASSQDWTPSYEQYF.

A single count supports this clonotype. The rearrangement uses TRBV7-9 and TRBJ1-2; the D gene is possibly TRBD1 (6 bases). The length of the CDR3 is 16 residues. Germline-derived CDR1 and CDR2 are SEHNR and FQNEAQ (reference sequence). With 7 bases removed from V and 0 bases from J, the gap between germline ends came to 18 bases. The CDR3 loop reads CASNQTGTPTNYGYTF. The DNA for the CDR3 is TGTGCCAGCAACCAGACCGGGACACCAACTAACTATGGCTACACCTTC.

This clonotype came up a few times. The chain has TRBV20-1 and TRBJ1-4; D might be TRBD1 (6 bases). Germline V gene lookup returns CDR1 DFQATT and CDR2 SNEGSKA (reference sequence). The CDR3 length is 14 residues. Between the trimmed V and J ends, which lost 6 bases and 5 bases, there was a span of 16 bases. CDR3 nucleotide sequence: TGCAGTGCATTTTCGGACAGAATAAATGAAAAACTGTTTTTT. Its protein is CSAFSDRINEKLFF.

The chain uses TRBV7-2 and TRBJ1-4; maybe TRBD1 (6 bases). Trimming cost V 4 bases and J 3 bases, with 9 bases left between them. Germline V gene sequence: CDR1 SGHTA, CDR2 FQGNSA. The CDR3 extends over 14 amino acids. CDR3 amino acids: CASSSTGPNEKLFF. CDR3 nucleotides: TGTGCCAGCAGCTCGACAGGCCCTAATGAAAAACTGTTTTTT.

V usage is TRBV4-1 and J usage is TRBJ2-7, with D tentatively TRBD1 (5 bases). V gave up 0 bases and J gave up 2 bases, with 11 bases separating them. The germline V gene encodes CDR1 MGHRA and CDR2 YSYEKL. The length of the CDR3 is 15 residues. The CDR3 nucleotides read TGCGCCAGCAGCCAAGAGGAGACAGTCACCTACGAGCAGTACTTC. The encoded protein is CASSQEETVTYEQYF.